The 24 T cell receptor beta chains below come from one sample, sequenced in a study of cytomegalovirus exposure and HLA in healthy donors. Primers for the PCR totalled 60 Vbeta and 13 Jbeta. Sequenced by immunoSEQ multiplex PCR; TCRdb stores in-frame clones only, minus some. This repertoire shows roughly 150,000 clones, 75% to 80% found once; its top ten account for over 0.6%. Sequenced input: PBMCs. These receptors were taken from a male donor in good health and CMV-seronegative.

Note on this clone: One end of the junction does not line up with germline, which may come from a read error. V is TRBV7-9 and J is TRBJ1-2, with 8 bases aligning to TRBD1. Germline V lookup: CDR1 SEHNR, CDR2 FQNEAQ (reference sequence). CDR3 length: 15 residues. CDR3 nucleotide sequence: TGTTCCAGCAGCCCCCCCTGGACAGGGAACTATGGCTACACCTTC. As protein: CSSSPPWTGNYGYTF.

This sequence joins TRBV5-8 and TRBJ2-7, with 7 bases identical to TRBD2. V gave up 0 bases and J gave up 1 base; unmatched junction bases: 1. Germline V gives CDR1 SGHTS, CDR2 YDEGEE. The length of the CDR3 is 14 residues. The CDR3 coding sequence is TGTGCCAGCAGCTTGGGCGGGGGATCCTACGAGCAGTACTTC. Its translation: CASSLGGGSYEQYF.

The J gene is TRBJ2-2, the V gene TRBV7-9, with a tentative D call TRBD2 (5 bases). With 2 bases removed from V and 3 bases from J, the gap between germline ends came to 10 bases. Germline loops: CDR1 SEHNR, CDR2 FQNEAQ (reference sequence). The CDR3 has 15 residues. CDR3 residues: CASSLRGKDTGELFF. CDR3 DNA sequence: TGTGCCAGCAGCTTACGGGGAAAAGACACCGGGGAGCTGTTTTTT.

The chain joins TRBV9 to TRBJ2-2, with a possible D match to TRBD2 (6 bases). CDR3 size: 14 residues. The germline V gene encodes CDR1 SGDLS and CDR2 YYNGEE. Trimming took 1 base from V and 7 from J, leaving 11 bases between them. The CDR3, as DNA: TGTGCCAGCAGCGTATTGGGGGGAAACGGGGAGCTGTTTTTT. Translation gives CASSVLGGNGELFF.

This clone turned up a few times. The rearrangement links TRBV7-2 to TRBJ2-1; 12 positions agree with TRBD2. The CDR3 extends over 15 amino acids. Trimming removed 5 bases from V and 9 bases from J; junction bases left unmatched: 8. Germline assignment: CDR1 SGHTA and CDR2 FQGNSA. CDR3 nucleotide sequence: TGTGCCAGCAGCATACTAGCGGGAGGAGCAAGTGAGCAGTTCTTC. The encoded protein is CASSILAGGASEQFF.

The chain uses TRBV30 and TRBJ1-2; 9 positions agree with TRBD1. With 3 bases clipped from V and 10 bases from J, the junction kept 9 bases outside the gene matches. This CDR3 has 13 residues. The germline V gene has CDR1 GTSNPN and CDR2 SVGIG (reference sequence). CDR3 amino acids: CAWSPGTGRFYTF. As DNA, the CDR3 is TGTGCCTGGAGCCCCGGGACAGGGCGGTTCTACACCTTC.

The rearrangement links TRBV9 to TRBJ1-1; the D gene is possibly TRBD1 (6 bases). The germline V gene encodes CDR1 SGDLS and CDR2 YYNGEE. CDR3 length: 15 residues. V lost 4 bases, J lost 0 bases, and 13 bases lay in between. The CDR3 loop is CASSLRGGLNTEAFF. CDR3 nucleotide sequence: TGTGCCAGCAGCCTTCGGGGGGGGCTGAACACTGAAGCTTTCTTT. The variable domain in full, completed from reference TRBV9 and TRBJ1-1, reads DSGVTQTPKHLITATGQRVTLRCSPRSGDLSVYWYQQSLDQGLQFLIQYYNGEERAKGNILERFSAQQFPDLHSELNLSSLELGDSALYFCASSLRGGLNTEAFFGQGTRLTVV.

J is TRBJ1-2 and V is TRBV7-9, with 8 bases lining up with TRBD1. With V trimmed by 4 bases and J by 8 bases, 9 bases remained unmatched. The CDR3 is made up of 14 amino acids. CDR1 is SEHNR and CDR2 is FQNEAQ in the germline V gene (reference sequence). CDR3 sequence: CASSSTGGGRGYTF. In DNA, the CDR3 is TGTGCCAGCAGCTCAACAGGGGGGGGGCGGGGCTACACCTTC.

The rearrangement links TRBV11-3 to TRBJ2-7; D is perhaps TRBD2 (6 bases). This CDR3 spans 13 amino acids. Per the germline V gene, CDR1 is SGHNT and CDR2 is YENEEA. V lost 5 bases, J lost 5 bases, and 13 bases lay in between. CDR3 loop: CASSPGTSDEQYF. The CDR3 DNA is TGTGCCAGCAGCCCCGGGACTTCGGACGAGCAGTACTTC.

This chain connects TRBV27 to TRBJ2-7; 10 nucleotides line up with TRBD2. J gave up 2 bases and V 5 bases, and 9 bases lay outside the gene matches. This CDR3 region has 16 residues. Germline CDR1 and CDR2: MNHEY and SMNVEV (reference sequence). The CDR3 loop is CASSQLSGGSPYEQYF. In DNA form, the CDR3 reads TGTGCCAGCAGTCAACTTAGCGGGGGGAGCCCCTACGAGCAGTACTTC.

V and J are TRBV7-3 and TRBJ2-3; 9 nucleotides match TRBD2. Looked up from germline, CDR1 is SGHTA and CDR2 is FQGTGA. The J segment lost 0 bases and the V segment lost 1 base, leaving 8 bases of the junction unmatched. This CDR3 contains 18 residues. The DNA for the CDR3 is TGTGCCAGCAGCTTAATGATAGCGGGGGCGTCTAGCACAGATACGCAGTATTTT. It is translated as CASSLMIAGASSTDTQYF.

The chain carries TRBV5-1 and TRBJ1-5, with TRBD1 as a possible D gene (6 bases). Germline CDR1 SGHRS, CDR2 YFSETQ. This CDR3 is 13 amino acids long. V lost 4 bases to trimming and J lost 3 bases, with 8 bases between them. CDR3 bases: TGCGCCAGCAGCCAGGGACACAATCAGCCCCAGCATTTT. Protein: CASSQGHNQPQHF.

The gene calls are TRBV10-3 and TRBJ1-2, with TRBD1 matching 9 bases. Germline CDR1 reads ENHRY; CDR2 reads SYGVKD. The J segment lost 2 bases and the V segment lost 8 bases, leaving 6 bases of the junction unmatched. The CDR3 totals 14 residues. The CDR3 reads CAIGGQGNNYGYTF. The CDR3 coding sequence is TGTGCCATCGGGGGACAGGGCAACAACTATGGCTACACCTTC.

The chain recombines TRBV27 with TRBJ2-2, with TRBD2 identical over 15 bases. The V gene end was trimmed by 3 bases and the J gene end by 1 base; junction bases not matched to a gene: 3. This CDR3 is 18 amino acids long. The germline CDR1 and CDR2 sequences are MNHEY and SMNVEV (reference sequence). CDR3 nucleotides: TGTGCCAGCAGTTTGCCGGGACTAGCGGGAGGGAACACCGGGGAGCTGTTTTTT. Translation: CASSLPGLAGGNTGELFF.

The V and J genes are TRBV5-4 and TRBJ2-7; TRBD2 aligns across 8 bases. In germline, CDR1 is SGHNT, CDR2 YYREEE (reference sequence). This CDR3 is 15 amino acids long. With V trimmed by 5 bases and J by 7 bases, 14 bases remained unmatched. CDR3 loop: CASSSGDKFAGEQYF. DNA of the CDR3: TGTGCCAGCAGTAGCGGGGACAAGTTCGCAGGGGAGCAGTACTTC.

This sequence joins TRBV18 and TRBJ2-2, with D possibly matching TRBD1 (5 bases). This CDR3 spans 13 amino acids. Germline V gene sequence: CDR1 KGHSH, CDR2 LQKENI. Deletions cut 5 bases from V and 6 bases from J, with 10 bases between. Here the CDR3 DNA reads TGTGCCAGCTCATCATCAGGGCCCGGGGAGCTGTTTTTT. Its translation: CASSSSGPGELFF.

The genes are TRBV7-8 and TRBJ1-5, with D tentatively TRBD1 (5 bases). V lost 3 bases, J lost 7 bases, and 16 bases lay in between. The length of the CDR3 is 15 residues. Germline loops: CDR1 SGHVS, CDR2 FQNEAQ. CDR3 DNA: TGTGCCAGCAGCTTCCAGGGCCCTCCGGGCCAGCCCCAGCATTTT. This sequence encodes CASSFQGPPGQPQHF. Full variable domain (missing parts from reference TRBV7-8 and TRBJ1-5): GAGVSQSPRYKVAKRGQDVALRCDPISGHVSLFWYQQALGQGPEFLTYFQNEAQLDKSGLPSDRFFAERPEGSVSTLKIQRTQQEDSAVYLCASSFQGPPGQPQHFGDGTRLSIL.

This chain uses TRBV7-2 with TRBJ2-5; 9 nucleotides match TRBD1. The length of the CDR3 is 15 residues. Per the germline V gene, CDR1 is SGHTA and CDR2 is FQGNSA. Trimming at V came to 4 bases and at J to 2 bases, leaving 5 bases not matched to a gene. The CDR3 nucleotides are TGTGCCAGCAGCTCATACAGGGGGCTTCAAGAGACCCAGTACTTC. Its translation: CASSSYRGLQETQYF.

The CDR3 bases are TGTGCCAGCAGCACGATTCCGGGGACAGGCATGAACACTGAAGCTTTCTTT. It is translated as CASSTIPGTGMNTEAFF. V gene TRBV7-6 combines with J gene TRBJ1-1; 8 bases align to TRBD1. The germline V gene encodes CDR1 SGHVS and CDR2 FNYEAQ. V was pared by 5 bases and J by 0 bases, with 11 bases of the junction left unmatched. This CDR3 has 17 amino acids.

The rearrangement links TRBV6-1 to TRBJ2-5, with TRBD2 matching over 8 bases. V gave up 0 bases and J gave up 5 bases; unmatched junction bases: 8. Per germline, CDR1 MNHNS and CDR2 SASEGT. The CDR3 sequence is 16 residues long. CDR3 amino acids: CASSEALGSGEETQYF. As DNA, the CDR3 is TGTGCCAGCAGTGAAGCGCTGGGTAGCGGGGAGGAGACCCAGTACTTC.

The CDR3 protein is CASSLGPVVEQYF. CDR3 DNA: TGTGCCAGCAGTTTGGGCCCAGTAGTCGAGCAGTACTTC. The chain carries TRBV28 and TRBJ2-7; D uncertain. Trimming removed 3 bases at V and 6 bases at J, with 12 bases between. The CDR3 runs 13 residues. CDR1 is MDHEN, CDR2 SYDVKM, per germline.

V and J are TRBV4-1 and TRBJ2-5; 8 nucleotides agree with TRBD1. Germline V gene sequence: CDR1 MGHRA, CDR2 YSYEKL. V shed 4 bases, J shed 1 base, and the junction held 8 bases outside the gene matches. The CDR3 consists of 16 residues. The CDR3 loop is CASSRPGQGLQETQYF. The CDR3 coding sequence is TGCGCCAGCAGCCGCCCCGGACAGGGCCTCCAAGAGACCCAGTACTTC.

The rearrangement uses TRBV4-2 and TRBJ1-2, with D possibly being TRBD1 (6 bases). Germline CDR1 reads LGHNA; CDR2 reads YNFKEQ. Between the trimmed V and J ends, which lost 2 bases and 8 bases, there was a span of 15 bases. The CDR3 is 14 residues long. The CDR3, as DNA: TGTGCCAGCAGCCAACCCGACAGGCCGGGGGGCTACACCTTC. Its protein product is CASSQPDRPGGYTF.

The CDR3 DNA is TGTGCCAGCAGTAAGCGGCAAGGACAGGGTCTTCACGAGCAGTACTTC. This translates into CASSKRQGQGLHEQYF. The gene calls are TRBV5-6 and TRBJ2-7; 8 bases line up with TRBD1. CDR3 size: 16 residues. The germline gives CDR1 SGHDT, CDR2 YYEEEE. The V gene end was trimmed by 5 bases and the J gene end by 5 bases; junction bases not matched to a gene: 15.